The present TCR beta chain was sequenced within a study of blood T cell repertoires in COVID-19 (dated by TCRdb to between 2020 and 2021). A note on the overall study: Samples from collaborators originated in the United States, Italy and Spain and spanned both the acute and convalescent phases of COVID-19. The material from the prospective study consisted of cDNA or gDNA derived from T cells, B-cell-depleted T cells, or PBMCs. The dataset comprised deeply sampled blood TCRbeta repertoires from subjects exposed to, actively infected with, or recovered from COVID-19. A freely available public database, intended as a resource for researchers studying the immune response to SARS-CoV-2, is where the repertoires were released. The samples were drawn from the first 160 participants of the ongoing ImmuneRACE study and from 1,254 subjects provided by 6 global collaborators. Nearly every sample came with metadata listing a de-identified subject ID, COVID-19 status, age in years and sex. Where HLA class I and class II types were available, the types were taken from metadata supplied by the sample provider, not from assay-based typing. What the research found in general, with its limitations: Clinical and demographic metadata were provided uncurated, with the amount varying by source and participant.

Worth noting for this clone: Its binding antigen is unknown. Base qualities are not at hand, and no much larger clone is one base apart.

Collaborating institutions collected whole blood in K2EDTA tubes following their own protocols. For TCRbeta analysis, collaborators shipped samples in one of three forms: frozen whole blood, isolated PBMCs, or DNA extracted from either of those sample types. TCRbeta CDR3 regions were amplified from genomic DNA using the immunoSEQ Assay, a bias-controlled multiplex PCR. The published analysis was carried out like this. The number of nucleated cells in each sample was estimated from the amplification of reference gene primers within the assay. To quantify the absolute abundance of each unique TCRbeta CDR3 rearrangement, sequence reads were collapsed and filtered. For each sample, productive Simpson clonality was calculated by taking the square root of Simpson's diversity index across productive rearrangements. TCRdb provides this immuneACCESS table in a form limited to in-frame rearrangements. Some clones are lacking; in checked studies, under half of them reflect an unresolved V gene, and why the rest are absent is not known. That table gives V, J and clone size, and the DNA gave D and trimming. Within this sample are some 120,000 clones, with around 81% of them counted one time only. Less than 14% of the sample is held by the ten biggest clonotypes.

At the junction V is shortened by 0 bases and J by 7 bases, with 15 bases in between. The germline V gene (reference sequence) supplies CDR1 GTSNPN and CDR2 SVGIG. CDR3 length: 14 amino acids, cysteine to phenylalanine. This entry keeps only the CDR3 DNA: 42 bases, framed from base 1. The TCR was taken from a human donor in a cohort sampled during active COVID-19. The sample comprised peripheral blood. The chain links TRBV30 with TRBJ2-5, with the D gene call left open. In nucleotide form, the sequence is TGTGCCTGGAGTGTAGTGGGCCGATTGGGGACCCAGTACTTC. Translated, it gives CAWSVVGRLGTQYF.